One and the same sample provided the 26 T cell receptor delta chains below, sequenced in a study of γδ T cells in repeated Plasmodium falciparum infection. TCRdb fed the multiplex PCR reads to CATT. The sample shows 45,000 to 60,000 delta-chain clones, about 1.9% of them seen only once. Vgamma9/Vdelta2+ and Vdelta2-negative gammadelta T cells were flow-sorted from PBMC for bulk sequencing. The sequenced sample was gamma-delta T cells from blood. The receptors come from a pool of human donors (malaria-infected and uninfected, not separated).

With respect to this clone: The TCRdb protein comes from a much larger clone and disagrees with this DNA's translation at residue 4, likely due to a read error; the protein given here is derived from the DNA. This rearrangement joins TRDV2 to TRDJ1; TRDD3 matches at 9 bases. The J gene was missing in TCRdb and was found by matching the end of the DNA to germline. Germline-derived CDR1 and CDR2 are GEAIGNYY and EKD. This CDR3 has 20 residues. The CDR3 spells CACVTEEVRGYEGVTDKLIF. As DNA, the CDR3 is TGTGCCTGTGTCACCGAGGAAGTACGGGGATACGAGGGGGTTACCGATAAACTCATCTTT.

On this clone: The protein that TCRdb holds for this DNA derives from a much larger clone and differs from the translated DNA at residue 17, which likely indicates a read error; the protein shown here is translated from the DNA. V gene TRDV1 combines with J gene TRDJ1, with TRDD3 identical over 10 bases. This CDR3 is built from 20 residues. Germline V gene lookup returns CDR1 TSWWSYY and CDR2 QGS. The CDR3 DNA sequence: TGTGCTCTTGGGGACCTAGGCACGTACTGGGGGATTACCAACACCGATAGACTCATCTTT. Protein: CALGDLGTYWGITNTDRLIF.

Only a few counts were recorded for this clone. TCRdb shows a much larger clone's protein in place of this DNA's translation, and the two differ at residue 14, likely through a read error; the protein shown is translated from the DNA. The chain has TRDV2 and TRDJ1, with TRDD3 matching over 8 bases. TCRdb is silent on the J gene; assignment here came from matching the DNA to germline. The CDR3 consists of 17 residues. The V gene's germline CDR1 is GEAIGNYY and CDR2 EKD. The CDR3 DNA follows: TGTGCCTGTGACCCCGTACTGGGGGTCCCGTACACCGATGAACTCATCTTT. It codes for CACDPVLGVPYTDELIF.

This clone has at least ten counts. A far larger clone is a single base away, which makes a read error likely. This sample also contains other DNA sequences that code for the same CDR3. The gene calls are TRDV1 and TRDJ1; tentative D call: TRDD3 (8 bases). This CDR3 spans 22 amino acids. Germline V gives CDR1 TSWWSYY, CDR2 QGS. The V end was cut by 4 bases, the J end by 0 bases, with 33 bases between. Here the CDR3 DNA reads TGTGCTCTTGGGGTTCCCTTCCTCCGTCGGGGCTGGGGGACCCGGTACACCGATAAACTCATCTTT. Translated: CALGVPFLRRGWGTRYTDKLIF.

About this clone: This DNA translates differently at residue 10 from the TCRdb protein, which is that of a much larger clone; a read error is likely, and the protein shown is the DNA's own translation. DNA for the CDR3: TGTGCTCTTGGGGGTCGCCTCCTACTGCTTGGGGGGCCGAAGGTGACAGCACAACTCTTCTTT. It encodes CALGGRLLLLGGPKVTAQLFF. This chain connects TRDV1 to TRDJ2; D is tentatively TRDD2 or TRDD3 (6 bases each). CDR3 length: 21 amino acids. V lost 4 bases to trimming and J lost 3 bases, with 30 bases between them. CDR1 is TSWWSYY and CDR2 is QGS in the germline V gene.

Notes on this clone: A far more abundant clone sits one base away, making this likely a read error. Different DNA sequences within this sample yield the same CDR3. The rearrangement links TRDV1 to TRDJ1; weak D call: TRDD3 (5 bases). The J gene, absent from TCRdb, was called here by matching the DNA to germline. CDR1 is TSWWSYY, CDR2 QGS, per germline. There are 20 residues in the CDR3. The CDR3 reads CALGEPTFGYVRGYTDKLIF. The DNA of the CDR3 is TGTGCCCTTGGGGAACCCACTTTCGGGTACGTAAGGGGGTACACCGATAAACTCATCTTT.

This clone was seen more than once but under ten times. The mismatch at residue 18 between this DNA's translation and the TCRdb protein of a much larger clone likely reflects a read error; the protein shown is translated from the DNA. The CDR3 DNA sequence: TGTGCTCTTGGGGAACTCTGCCCTCATCTACTGGGGGATACCATATACACCTATAAACTTATCTTT. Amino acids: CALGELCPHLLGDTIYTYKLIF. The V gene is TRDV1, the J gene TRDJ1; 12 bases align to TRDD3. Germline V gene lookup returns CDR1 TSWWSYY and CDR2 QGS. This CDR3 is built from 22 residues.

On this clone: This DNA's translation and the protein TCRdb lists, from a much larger clone, do not match at residue 5, likely due to a read error; the protein shown is translated from the DNA. This chain's CDR3 is CACDFVGGIRDKLIF. The CDR3 DNA reads as TGTGCCTGTGATTTTGTCGGGGGGATACGCGATAAACTCATCTTT. V is TRDV2 and J is TRDJ1; 10 nucleotides match TRDD3. TCRdb carries no J gene annotation; the J gene was assigned here by matching the DNA with germline. From germline, CDR1 is GEAIGNYY and CDR2 EKD. With 4 bases clipped from V and 4 bases from J, the junction kept 8 bases outside the gene matches. CDR3 size: 15 residues.

With respect to this clone: A far bigger clonotype differs at one base, so this is likely a read error. This sample also contains other DNA sequences that code for the same CDR3. The chain joins TRDV2 to TRDJ1; 11 nucleotides match TRDD3. TCRdb lists no J gene, so it was determined here by aligning the DNA to germline. The CDR3 spans 23 residues. Looked up from germline, CDR1 is GEAIGNYY and CDR2 is EKD. The CDR3 loop is CACDTVGSGSRILGDKGADKLIF. The CDR3 coding sequence is TGCGCCTGTGACACCGTAGGTAGCGGTAGTCGCATACTGGGGGATAAAGGAGCCGATAAACTCATCTTT.

Comment on this clone: This probably arose from a read error, given a far larger clone one base away. At the DNA level, this CDR3 is encoded by other sequences in the same sample as well. The chain carries TRDV3 and TRDJ1, with no clear D. The J gene, not given by TCRdb, was assigned here from a germline match of the nucleotide sequence. This CDR3 region has 19 residues. Trimming shortened V by 3 bases and J by 4 bases, and 33 bases separated the two germline ends. Germline CDR1 TVYSNPD, CDR2 GDNSRS (reference sequence). The CDR3, as DNA: TGTGCCTTCCCAAAATCGACGTACATCCGGCCCCGGAGATACGATAAACTCATCTTT. Residues: CAFPKSTYIRPRRYDKLIF.

On this clone: The protein TCRdb lists belongs to a much larger clone and differs from this DNA's translation at residue 14, which points to a read error; the protein shown is made from the DNA. The genes are TRDV1 and TRDJ1, with 7 nucleotides matching TRDD3. TCRdb is silent on the J gene; assignment here came from matching the DNA to germline. There are 20 residues in the CDR3. V lost 3 bases to trimming and J lost 0 bases; unmatched junction nucleotides: 19. The germline V gene encodes CDR1 TSWWSYY and CDR2 QGS. The CDR3 loop reads CALGDPRGGMPMANTDKLIF. The CDR3 nucleotides read TGTGCTCTTGGGGACCCTAGGGGGGGGATGCCCATGGCCAACACCGATAAACTCATCTTT.

In its sample, this clone was seen many times. The protein given by TCRdb reflects a much larger clone and differs at residue 5 from this DNA's translation, likely from a read error; the protein shown is the DNA's translation. The chain carries TRDV3 and TRDJ1, with TRDD3 matching 10 bases. The CDR3 runs to 21 residues. The J segment lost 2 bases and the V segment lost 3 bases, leaving 27 bases of the junction unmatched. Germline V lookup: CDR1 TVYSNPD, CDR2 GDNSRS (reference sequence). The CDR3 DNA is TGTGCCTTAGCTCGGCCTTCCTCCCCGTACTGGGGGATCCTTCCTACCGATAAACTCATCTTT. Protein: CALARPSSPYWGILPTDKLIF.

This clone was detected a few times. The protein held in TCRdb is that of a much larger clone and does not match this DNA's translation at residue 15, likely because of a read error; the protein shown is translated from the DNA. The V gene was identified as TRDV1, while no J gene was called; TRDD3 reflects the table's D call only, with no check against the DNA. The CDR3 runs to 17 residues. From germline, CDR1 is TSWWSYY and CDR2 QGS. The CDR3, as DNA: TGTGCTCTTGGGGAACGGAGGTCCGGGGAGTACACCGATAAACCCATCTTT. Translating gives CALGERRSGEYTDKPIF.

This clone was found many times. A read error likely explains why the TCRdb protein, taken from a much larger clone, differs from this DNA's translation at residue 11; the protein shown is translated from the DNA. The J gene is TRDJ2, the V gene TRDV1; TRDD2 might be the D (6 bases). The J gene, missing from TCRdb, was assigned here through DNA to germline matching. Germline V gene lookup returns CDR1 TSWWSYY and CDR2 QGS. The V gene lost 4 bases and the J gene lost 3 bases, with 30 bases spanning the gap. The CDR3 covers 21 residues. The CDR3 sequence is CALGGRLLLFEGPKVTAQLFF. The CDR3 DNA reads as TGTGCTCTTGGGGGTCGACTCCTACTGTTTGAGGGGCCGAAGGTGACAGCACAACTCTTCTTT.

This clone was picked up a small number of times. This DNA's translation differs at residue 20 from TCRdb's protein, which comes from a much larger clone; a read error is likely, and the protein shown is translated from the DNA. This chain uses TRDV1 with TRDJ1; TRDD3 matches 8 bases. Germline loops: CDR1 TSWWSYY, CDR2 QGS. This CDR3 is 21 amino acids long. CDR3 loop: CALGEPAFPNWGIAYTDKLTF. The CDR3 DNA sequence: TGTGCTCTTGGGGAACCTGCCTTCCCAAATTGGGGGATCGCGTACACCGATAAACTCACCTTT.

This clone was counted only a few times. TCRdb's protein, taken from a much larger clone, differs from this DNA's translation at residue 18, likely owing to a read error; the protein displayed comes from the DNA. The J segment was not called; the V segment is TRDV1; the D call TRDD3 from the table was never checked on the DNA. CDR1 is TSWWSYY, CDR2 QGS, per germline. This CDR3 spans 20 amino acids. CDR3 protein: CALGEHITRYWGILTDKPIF. The DNA for the CDR3 is TGTGCTCTTGGGGAACACATAACCAGGTACTGGGGGATACTCACCGATAAACCCATCTTT.

Many counts were recorded for this clone. With only one base between it and a far larger clone, this is likely a read error. The rearrangement uses TRDV3 and TRDJ1; D is unclear. V shed 4 bases and J shed 10 bases, with 22 bases lying between them. Germline CDR1 is TVYSNPD and CDR2 is GDNSRS (reference sequence). This CDR3 comprises 13 residues. The CDR3 nucleotides read TGTGCCTGGAATGCAAGGATTTGCGGTAGACTCATCTTT. It translates to CAWNARICGRLIF.

About this clone itself: A far larger clone is off by one base, so a read error is likely. This same CDR3 is encoded by further DNA sequences in the sample. The chain uses TRDV1 and TRDJ1, with D perhaps matching TRDD3 (5 bases). TCRdb gives no J gene; it was assigned here by matching the DNA to germline. Germline-derived CDR1 and CDR2 are TSWWSYY and QGS. The CDR3 consists of 17 residues. The CDR3 protein is CALGELGGIGYTDKLIF. CDR3 nucleotide sequence: TGTGCCCTTGGGGAACTAGGCGGGATCGGGTACACCGATAAACTCATCTTT.

This clone was counted only a few times. Since a far larger clone is one base different, this is likely a read error. In the same sample, other DNA sequences code for this CDR3. The V and J genes are TRAV36/DV7 and TRDJ1; D perhaps matches TRDD3 (8 bases). Assignment of the J gene here rests on matching the DNA to germline, because TCRdb gives none. Germline V lookup: CDR1 VTNFRS, CDR2 LTSSGIE (reference sequence). This CDR3 region has 20 residues. V lost 3 bases to trimming and J lost 6 bases, with 36 bases between them. The CDR3 sequence: CAVARWDSYGATGGRNKLIF. CDR3 bases: TGTGCTGTGGCCCGCTGGGATTCCTACGGGGCTACTGGGGGTCGAAATAAACTCATCTTT.

Details on this clone: This DNA translates differently at residue 6 from the TCRdb protein, which is that of a much larger clone; a read error is likely, and the protein shown is the DNA's own translation. The chain uses TRDV1 and TRDJ1; D possibly uses TRDD2 or TRDD3 (8 bases each). TCRdb is silent on the J gene; assignment here came from matching the DNA to germline. The CDR3 covers 22 residues. V lost 1 base to trimming and J lost 0 bases, with 30 bases between them. Looked up from germline, CDR1 is TSWWSYY and CDR2 is QGS. The CDR3 nucleotides read TGTGCTCTTGGGGAACGACTTCCTACGCCACTGTACTGGGGGGCTGACACCGATAAACTCATCTTT. Its protein product is CALGERLPTPLYWGADTDKLIF.

This clone was found once. The identical CDR3 is also encoded by other nucleotide sequences in the sample. The rearrangement joins TRDV2 to TRDJ1, with 10 bases aligning to TRDD3. The J gene, absent from TCRdb, was called here by matching the DNA to germline. V shed 0 bases and J 2 bases; nucleotides not matched to a gene: 14. The germline V gene encodes CDR1 GEAIGNYY and CDR2 EKD. The CDR3 extends over 19 amino acids. The DNA for the CDR3 is TGTGCCTGTGACACCGTGGGAGTGGGGGATACAAGAGAGACCGATAAACTCATCTTT. Translation gives CACDTVGVGDTRETDKLIF.

This clone occurred many times. It differs at one base from a far larger clone, so likely a read error. Other DNA sequences of this sample code for an identical CDR3. This rearrangement joins TRDV2 to TRDJ1, with no clear D. The J gene comes from matching the DNA to germline here; TCRdb lacks it. This CDR3 is built from 12 residues. Between the trimmed V and J ends, which lost 4 bases and 3 bases, there was a span of 8 bases. CDR1 GEAIGNYY and CDR2 EKD come from the germline V gene. Here the CDR3 reads CACEGYPDKLIF. CDR3 DNA sequence: TGTGCCTGTGAGGGGTATCCCGATAAACTCATCTTT.

Concerning this clone itself: A far larger clone lies a single base away; this is likely a read error. The sample holds other DNA sequences that translate to the same CDR3. The genes are TRDV2 and TRDJ1, with 8 bases aligning to TRDD3. The J gene, absent from TCRdb, was called here by matching the DNA to germline. The J segment lost 0 bases and the V segment lost 0 bases, leaving 8 bases of the junction unmatched. Germline V CDR1 and CDR2: GEAIGNYY, EKD. CDR3 length: 17 amino acids. The CDR3 DNA sequence: TGTGCCTGTGACACCGTACTGGGGGCCCCATACACCGATAAACTCATCTTT. It yields the protein CACDTVLGAPYTDKLIF.

Many counts were recorded for this clone. V and J are TRDV2 and TRDJ3; 9 bases fit TRDD3. V trimming: 0 bases; J trimming: 0 bases; junction bases outside the gene matches: 11. CDR1 and CDR2 from the germline V gene are GEAIGNYY and EKD. CDR3 length equals 21 residues. Here the CDR3 DNA reads TGTGCCTGTGACACCGTGGGGGATAGGTTTTCGAGCTCCTGGGACACCCGACAGATGTTTTTC. It codes for CACDTVGDRFSSSWDTRQMFF.

A few counts support this clone. TCRdb assigns this DNA the protein of a much larger clone, which departs from its translation at residue 10; this likely reflects a read error, and the protein shown comes from translating the DNA. This chain uses TRDV1 with TRDJ1, with TRDD3 as a possible D gene (5 bases). The V gene lost 3 bases and the J gene lost 0 bases, with 26 bases spanning the gap. This CDR3 has 20 amino acids. From germline, CDR1 is TSWWSYY and CDR2 QGS. CDR3 sequence reads: CALGDFAGTSRREYTDKLIF. Here the CDR3 DNA reads TGTGCTCTTGGGGACTTCGCGGGGACTTCAAGGCGAGAGTACACCGATAAACTCATCTTT.

The chain combines TRDV1 with TRDJ1, with 11 bases matching TRDD3. TCRdb offers no J gene call, so here the DNA was matched to germline to obtain one. Germline-derived CDR1 and CDR2 are TSWWSYY and QGS. The CDR3 spans 22 residues. The V and J ends lost 4 bases and 2 bases, in that order; junction bases with no gene match: 24. The chain's CDR3 is CALGASRLPTQYWGISTDKLIF. The CDR3 nucleotides read TGTGCTCTTGGGGCTAGCCGCCTTCCTACACAGTACTGGGGGATATCGACCGATAAACTCATCTTT.